This is a list of T cell receptor beta chains from one sample in a study of blood T cell repertoires in COVID-19. Using immunoSEQ multiplex PCR, the repertoire was profiled, and TCRdb retains in-frame clones only, with some absent. The table has fewer than 150,000 clones, roughly 85% seen once. Input material: peripheral blood. The receptors stem from a man aged 45 to 65 with acute or convalescent COVID-19. CDR3s include the opening cysteine and the closing phenylalanine or tryptophan. D genes are given only for firm matches. Size values are once, few and many counts, or a class for expanded clones, and some rows have none.

TRBD1 | TRBJ2-7 | NA | TRBV27 | CASRTGTGRHEQYF | TGTGCCAGCAGGACCGGGACAGGGCGTCACGAGCAGTACTTC
NA | TRBJ1-1 | once | TRBV6-5 | CASTQGNTEAFF | TGTGCCAGCACACAGGGTAACACTGAAGCTTTCTTT
TRBD1 | TRBJ2-7 | NA | TRBV28 | CASSSFTGTASYEQYF | TGTGCCAGCAGCAGCTTCACCGGGACAGCTTCCTACGAGCAGTACTTC
NA | TRBJ1-2 | NA | TRBV19 | CASIRRQGVPSLYGYTF | TGTGCCAGTATTCGTAGACAAGGGGTCCCCTCACTCTATGGCTACACCTTC
TRBD1 | TRBJ1-5 | NA | TRBV28 | CASRGQVMMFGNQPQHF | TGTGCCAGCAGGGGACAGGTGATGATGTTCGGCAATCAGCCCCAGCATTTT
NA | TRBJ2-7 | NA | TRBV6-6 | CASRSPPSAGEQYF | TGTGCCAGCAGATCCCCCCCATCGGCGGGGGAGCAGTACTTC
NA | TRBJ1-5 | NA | TRBV19 | CASSIGGYSNQPQHF | TGTGCCAGTAGTATTGGCGGGTATAGCAATCAGCCCCAGCATTTT
NA | TRBJ2-1 | once | TRBV14 | CASSLGLAASRQFF | TGTGCCAGCAGCCTGGGACTGGCCGCGAGTAGGCAGTTCTTC
NA | TRBJ2-5 | NA | TRBV12-1 | CASSFGLAGDPMGETQYF | TGTGCCAGCAGCTTCGGACTAGCGGGGGACCCCATGGGAGAGACCCAGTACTTC
TRBD1 | TRBJ1-2 | NA | TRBV18 | CASSPMGTGRSGKAVVGYTF | TGTGCCAGCTCACCAATGGGGACAGGGAGGAGTGGTAAAGCGGTTGTTGGCTACACCTTC
TRBD1 | TRBJ2-7 | once | TRBV6-4 | CASSATYQTGAYEQYF | TGTGCCAGCAGTGCAACTTATCAAACAGGGGCCTACGAGCAGTACTTC
NA | TRBJ2-7 | NA | TRBV6-5 | CASSYELTAAEQYF | TGTGCCAGCAGTTACGAGCTAACAGCCGCCGAGCAGTACTTC
TRBD1 | TRBJ2-7 | NA | TRBV28 | CASSETGTGGLEQYF | TGTGCCAGCAGCGAAACCGGGACAGGGGGCCTTGAGCAGTACTTC
TRBD1 | TRBJ1-6 | NA | TRBV7-9 | CASSELGTGDNSPLHF | TGTGCCAGCAGCGAACTAGGGACAGGGGATAATTCACCCCTCCACTTT
NA | TRBJ2-1 | NA | TRBV29-1 | CSVLGSMGGNEQFF | TGCAGCGTTTTGGGGTCGATGGGGGGCAATGAGCAGTTCTTC
TRBD1 | TRBJ2-7 | NA | TRBV6-5 | CASSYWGQVYEQYF | TGTGCCAGCAGTTACTGGGGACAGGTCTACGAGCAGTACTTC
TRBD1 | TRBJ1-6 | once | TRBV27 | CASSLLRDSANSPLHF | TGTGCCAGCAGTTTATTGCGGGACAGCGCAAATTCACCCCTCCACTTT
TRBD2 | TRBJ2-7 | few | TRBV20-1 | CSASLLARNEQYF | TGCAGTGCTAGTTTACTAGCGCGCAACGAGCAGTACTTC
NA | TRBJ1-1 | NA | TRBV9 | CASSTGGSRNTEAFF | TGTGCCAGCAGCACCGGGGGGAGCCGGAACACTGAAGCTTTCTTT
NA | TRBJ2-3 | NA | TRBV12-5 | CASVEADTQYF | TGTGCTAGTGTAGAAGCAGATACGCAGTATTTT
TRBD2 | TRBJ2-1 | few | TRBV5-1 | CASSAGTSGGAWNEQFF | TGCGCCAGCAGCGCCGGGACTAGCGGGGGGGCCTGGAATGAGCAGTTCTTC
TRBD2 | TRBJ2-6 | NA | TRBV6-1 | CASSVPVGGGYSGANVLTF | TGTGCCAGCAGTGTGCCGGTGGGGGGAGGGTACTCTGGGGCCAACGTCCTGACTTTC
TRBD1 | TRBJ2-1 | NA | TRBV4-2 | CASSQVGRTGRANEQFF | TGTGCCAGCAGCCAAGTTGGGAGGACAGGGCGAGCCAATGAGCAGTTCTTC
TRBD1 | TRBJ2-7 | NA | TRBV15 | CATSRDSDRVDF | TGTGCCACCAGCAGAGATTCGGACAGGGTTGACTTC
NA | TRBJ1-5 | NA | TRBV6-6 | CASSYFGNQPQHF | TGTGCCAGCAGTTACTTCGGCAATCAGCCCCAGCATTTT
NA | TRBJ1-5 | NA | TRBV4-1 | CASRSEPGGQPQHF | TGCGCCAGCAGGTCTGAACCCGGGGGTCAGCCCCAGCATTTT
NA | TRBJ2-1 | NA | TRBV19 | CASSIVGQGNEQFF | TGTGCCAGTAGTATAGTCGGGCAGGGAAATGAGCAGTTCTTC
TRBD1 | TRBJ2-7 | NA | TRBV18 | CASSPGQAEIYEQYF | TGTGCCAGCTCACCGGGACAGGCCGAGATCTACGAGCAGTACTTC
NA | TRBJ1-2 | NA | TRBV18 | CASSPRQVVYGYTF | TGTGCCAGCTCACCACGACAGGTAGTCTATGGCTACACCTTC
TRBD1 | TRBJ2-7 | NA | TRBV6-5 | CASRSGGPDSYEQYF | TGTGCCAGCAGGTCAGGGGGCCCCGACTCCTACGAGCAGTACTTC
TRBD1 | TRBJ1-1 | few | TRBV6-6 | CASSYSFDRGAFF | TGTGCCAGCAGTTACTCATTTGACAGGGGGGCTTTCTTT
TRBD2 | TRBJ2-7 | NA | TRBV4-1 | CASSPGGGSYEQYF | TGCGCCAGCAGCCCAGGCGGGGGGTCCTACGAGCAGTACTTC
NA | TRBJ1-1 | NA | TRBV4-1 | CASSQDGHLGAEAFF | TGCGCCAGCAGCCAAGATGGACACTTAGGGGCTGAAGCTTTCTTT
NA | TRBJ2-5 | NA | TRBV24-1 | CATSDFGGRETQYF | TGTGCCACCAGTGATTTTGGGGGCCGGGAGACCCAGTACTTC
NA | TRBJ2-3 | NA | TRBV19 | CASSIIRGDTQYF | TGTGCCAGTAGTATAATCAGGGGAGATACGCAGTATTTT
NA | TRBJ1-5 | NA | TRBV5-1 | CASSLGGGNQPQHF | TGCGCCAGCAGCTTGGGGGGGGGCAATCAGCCCCAGCATTTT
TRBD1 | TRBJ2-7 | NA | TRBV19 | CATAWDREAEQYF | TGTGCCACCGCATGGGACAGGGAGGCCGAGCAGTACTTC